This T cell receptor (beta chain) came from a study of CD8 T cells in Susac syndrome. Roughly 0.45 to 1 ug RNA was reverse transcribed with random hexamers. Coverage of TCR beta CDR3 amplification by immunoSEQ multiplex PCR extended to 54 Vbeta and 13 Jbeta. TCRdb processed the immunoSEQ multiplex PCR reads anew with MiXCR; each CDR3 protein has one entry. The sample has about 69,000 distinct CDR3 sequences; roughly 91% are singletons. Germline CDR1 reads SGHVS; CDR2 reads FNYEAQ. V gave up 5 bases and J gave up 4 bases, with 7 bases separating them. CDR3 length: 12 amino acids. The sample was CD8+ T cells from PBMCs. The sequence came from a human donor with multiple sclerosis. The chain is built from TRBV7-6 and TRBJ2-3; unclear D gene. Written as DNA, the CDR3 is TGTGCCAGCAGCGACTTGGCAGATACGCAGTATTTT. Its translation: CASSDLADTQYF.